Listed here is a single T cell receptor (beta chain). Its specificity is unknown. This sample is part of a study of glioma-infiltrating T cells after dendritic cell vaccination. In the study overall: Patients had newly diagnosed or recurrent glioblastoma and received dendritic cell vaccines. General study findings and limits: Higher pretreatment TIL content predicted longer progression-free time and survival. No direct clonality-survival link was found; a diverse polyclonal response may matter.

There are 16 residues in the CDR3. The V end lost 2 bases, the J end lost 2 bases, and 13 bases lay between the germline ends. From germline, CDR1 is LNHNV and CDR2 YYDKDF (reference sequence). The table came from immunoSEQ multiplex PCR; TCRdb's copy has only in-frame clones and leaves some out. The sample has approximately 100,000 clones, 75% to 85% seen once. This rearrangement joins TRBV15 to TRBJ1-5, with D possibly being TRBD1 (5 bases). The clonotype originates from a human donor with glioblastoma. The sequences come from blood, collected before dendritic cell vaccination. The CDR3 region has the DNA TGTGCCACCAGCAGATGGGGGGAGTCAGGCAATCAGCCCCAGCATTTT. It yields the protein CATSRWGESGNQPQHF.